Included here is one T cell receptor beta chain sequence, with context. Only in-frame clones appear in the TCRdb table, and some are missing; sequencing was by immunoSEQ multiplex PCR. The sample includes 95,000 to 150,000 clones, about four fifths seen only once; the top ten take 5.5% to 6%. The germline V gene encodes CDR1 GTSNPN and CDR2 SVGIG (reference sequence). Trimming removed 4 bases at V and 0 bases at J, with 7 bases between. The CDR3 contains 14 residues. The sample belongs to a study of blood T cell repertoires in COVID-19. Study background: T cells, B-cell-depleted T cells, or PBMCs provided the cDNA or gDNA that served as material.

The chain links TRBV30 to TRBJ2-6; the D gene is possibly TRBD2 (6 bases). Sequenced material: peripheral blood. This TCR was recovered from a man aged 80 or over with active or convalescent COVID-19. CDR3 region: CAWKTSSGANVLTF. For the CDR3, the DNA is TGTGCCTGGAAGACTAGCTCTGGGGCCAACGTCCTGACTTTC.